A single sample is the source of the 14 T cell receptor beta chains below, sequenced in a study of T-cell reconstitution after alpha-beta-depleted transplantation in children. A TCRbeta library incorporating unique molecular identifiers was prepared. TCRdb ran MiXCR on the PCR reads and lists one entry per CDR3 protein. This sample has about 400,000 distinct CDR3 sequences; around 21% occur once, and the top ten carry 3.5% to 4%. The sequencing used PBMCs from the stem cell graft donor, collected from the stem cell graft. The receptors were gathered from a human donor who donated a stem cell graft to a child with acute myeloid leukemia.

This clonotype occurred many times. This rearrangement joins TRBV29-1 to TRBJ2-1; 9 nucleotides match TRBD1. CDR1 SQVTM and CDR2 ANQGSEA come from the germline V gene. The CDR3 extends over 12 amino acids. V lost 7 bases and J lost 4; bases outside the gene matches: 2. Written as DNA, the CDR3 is TGCAGCGGCGGACAGGGGTACAATGAGCAGTTCTTC. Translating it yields CSGGQGYNEQFF.

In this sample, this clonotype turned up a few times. As DNA, the CDR3 is TGTGCCAGCAGCTCCGTAGCGGGAGGGAGGGATGAGCAGTTCTTC. Protein product: CASSSVAGGRDEQFF. The chain links TRBV7-6 to TRBJ2-1, with 11 bases matching TRBD2. CDR3 size: 15 residues. Trimming removed 4 bases from V and 8 bases from J; junction bases left unmatched: 7. Germline CDR1 reads SGHVS; CDR2 reads FNYEAQ.

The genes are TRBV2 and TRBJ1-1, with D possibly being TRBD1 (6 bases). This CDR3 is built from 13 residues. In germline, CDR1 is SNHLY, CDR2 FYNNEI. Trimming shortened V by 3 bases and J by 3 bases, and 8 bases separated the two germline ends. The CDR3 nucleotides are TGTGCCAGCAGTGACGAGGGGGACACTGAAGCTTTCTTT. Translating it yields CASSDEGDTEAFF.

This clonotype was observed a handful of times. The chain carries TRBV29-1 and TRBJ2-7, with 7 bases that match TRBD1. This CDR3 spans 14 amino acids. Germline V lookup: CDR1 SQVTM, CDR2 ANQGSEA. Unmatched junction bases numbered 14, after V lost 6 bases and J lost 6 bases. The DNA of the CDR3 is TGCAGCGTGGGACAGTCCGCGAGAAATACCGAGCAGTACTTC. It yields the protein CSVGQSARNTEQYF.

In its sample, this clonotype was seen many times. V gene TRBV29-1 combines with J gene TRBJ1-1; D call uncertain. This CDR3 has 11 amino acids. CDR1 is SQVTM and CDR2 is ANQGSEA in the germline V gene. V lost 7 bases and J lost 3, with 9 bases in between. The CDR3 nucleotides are TGCAGCGGCGAGGAGGACACTGAAGCTTTCTTT. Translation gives CSGEEDTEAFF.

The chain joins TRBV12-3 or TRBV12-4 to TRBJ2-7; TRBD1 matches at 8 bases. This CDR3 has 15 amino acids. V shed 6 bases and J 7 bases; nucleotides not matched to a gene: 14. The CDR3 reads CASSQPGGGFKEQYF. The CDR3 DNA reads TGTGCCAGCAGCCAGCCAGGGGGCGGTTTCAAGGAGCAGTACTTC.

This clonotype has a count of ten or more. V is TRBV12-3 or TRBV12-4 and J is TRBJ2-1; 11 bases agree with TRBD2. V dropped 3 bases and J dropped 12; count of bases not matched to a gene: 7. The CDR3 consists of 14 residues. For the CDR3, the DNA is TGTGCCAGCAGTTTTACTAGCGGGAGCCGAGGGCAGTTCTTC. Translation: CASSFTSGSRGQFF.

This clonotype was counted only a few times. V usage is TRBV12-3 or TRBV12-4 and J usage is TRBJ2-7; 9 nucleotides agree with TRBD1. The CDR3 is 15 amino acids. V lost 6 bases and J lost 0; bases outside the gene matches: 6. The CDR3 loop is CASSPRDRDSYEQYF. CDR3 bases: TGTGCCAGCAGCCCTAGGGACAGGGACTCCTACGAGCAGTACTTC.

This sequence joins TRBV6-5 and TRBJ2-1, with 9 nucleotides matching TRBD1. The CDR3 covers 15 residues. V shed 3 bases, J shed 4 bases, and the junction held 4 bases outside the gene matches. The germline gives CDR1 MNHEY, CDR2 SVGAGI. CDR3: CASSYLTGGYNEQFF. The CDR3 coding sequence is TGTGCCAGCAGTTATTTGACAGGGGGGTACAATGAGCAGTTCTTC.

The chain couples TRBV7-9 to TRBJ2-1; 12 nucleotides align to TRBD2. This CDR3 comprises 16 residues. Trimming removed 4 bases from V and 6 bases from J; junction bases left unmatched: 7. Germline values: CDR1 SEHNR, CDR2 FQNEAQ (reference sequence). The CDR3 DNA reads TGTGCCAGCAGCTGGCCGGGACTAGCGGGTGGCAATGAGCAGTTCTTC. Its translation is CASSWPGLAGGNEQFF.

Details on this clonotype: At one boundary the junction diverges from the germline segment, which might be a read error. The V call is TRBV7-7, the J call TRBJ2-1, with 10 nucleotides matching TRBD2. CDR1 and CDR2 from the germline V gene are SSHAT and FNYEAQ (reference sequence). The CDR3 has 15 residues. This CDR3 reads CASSEGLAAYNEQFF. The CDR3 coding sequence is TGTGCTAGCAGCGAAGGACTAGCGGCCTACAATGAGCAGTTCTTC. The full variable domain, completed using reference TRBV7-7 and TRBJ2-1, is GAGVSQSPRYKVTKRGQDVTLRCDPISSHATLYWYQQALGQGPEFLTYFNYEAQPDKSGLPSDRFSAERPEGSISTLTIQRTEQRDSAMYRCASSEGLAAYNEQFFGPGTRLTVL.

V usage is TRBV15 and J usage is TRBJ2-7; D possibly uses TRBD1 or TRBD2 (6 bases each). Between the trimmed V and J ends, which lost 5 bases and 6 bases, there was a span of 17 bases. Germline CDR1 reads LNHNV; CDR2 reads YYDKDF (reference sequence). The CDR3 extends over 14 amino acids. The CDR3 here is CATSRRGGSGEQYF. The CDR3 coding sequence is TGTGCCACCAGCCGAAGAGGGGGGTCGGGCGAGCAGTACTTC.

Here the CDR3 DNA reads TGTGCCAGCAGCCCTCTGGAGGTCCGGGTTTACGAGCAGTACTTC. Its protein is CASSPLEVRVYEQYF. This chain uses TRBV7-8 with TRBJ2-7; TRBD2 is a possible D gene (5 bases). Germline V gives CDR1 SGHVS, CDR2 FQNEAQ. Trimming cost V 5 bases and J 4 bases, with 18 bases left between them. CDR3 length: 15 amino acids.

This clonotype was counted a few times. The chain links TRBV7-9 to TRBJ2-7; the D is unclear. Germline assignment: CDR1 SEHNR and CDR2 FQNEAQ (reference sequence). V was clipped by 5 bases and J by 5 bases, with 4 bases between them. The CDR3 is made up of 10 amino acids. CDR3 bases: TGTGCCAGCAGCCCTCACGAGCAGTACTTC. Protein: CASSPHEQYF. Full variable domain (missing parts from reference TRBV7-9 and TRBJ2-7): DTGVSQNPRHKITKRGQNVTFRCDPISEHNRLYWYRQTLGQGPEFLTYFQNEAQLEKSRLLSDRFSAERPKGSFSTLEIQRTEQGDSAMYLCASSPHEQYFGPGTRLTVT.